This T cell receptor (beta chain) was obtained from a study of T cell repertoires in cytomegalovirus infection (dated by TCRdb to between 2018 and 2021). For context, the study as a whole: The HLA type of each donor mattered for the analysis, because public TCR beta signatures pointed to carriage of CMV infection along with the matching HLA type. Study-wide findings and limitations: The ex vivo response was dominated by HLA-C-restricted CMV-specific TCR beta clonotypes, which also provided the single most frequent clonotype in two of eight donors. Carriers of CMV infection plus the relevant HLA type were discriminated by the cumulative frequency of public TCR beta family members in the study cohort and in an independent roughly 400-donor cohort.

There are 16 amino acids in the CDR3, from cysteine to phenylalanine inclusive. This entry keeps only the CDR3 DNA: 48 bases, framed from base 1. The junction shows trimming of 2 bases on V and 4 bases on J, plus 18 bases between the germline ends. CDR1 ENHRY and CDR2 SYGVKD were looked up in the germline V gene. This sample was sequenced with an Illumina HiSeq 1500. The raw public reads went through TCRdb reprocessing: fastp at Q25, MiXCR clone calling, in-frame beta chains kept. Merged by CDR3 protein, the rows form single entries marked with the most common genes and DNA. This sample lists fewer than 250,000 distinct CDR3 sequences; over 9% were detected once. Approximately 1.6% of the sample belongs to the ten largest clones. This clonotype was seen repeatedly, ten times or more. Its target antigen remains unknown. Base qualities are not recorded, but no much larger clone differs from it by a single base.

The chain is encoded by TRBV10-3 joined to TRBJ2-7; the D segment could be TRBD2, given 6 matching bases. The source material was PBMCs. The clonotype originates from a human donor in good health (CMV status not recorded). Some clones in this sample may be carry-over from other donors' samples. CDR3 loop: CAISELVRGTGYEQYF. The bases are TGTGCCATCAGTGAGCTAGTTCGCGGGACGGGATACGAGCAGTACTTC.